The rows below give T cell receptor beta chains drawn from one sample of a study of T cell repertoires in cytomegalovirus infection. These receptors have no identified antigens. One entry per CDR3 protein, called by TCRdb with MiXCR from the reads. The sample contains hundreds of thousands of distinct CDR3 sequences, about 33% of which appear only once. Sequences were derived from cultured PBMCs, sampled from culture after CMV antigen stimulation. These receptor sequences come from a human donor in good health (CMV status not recorded). Some clones in this sample may be carry-over from other donors' samples. The CDR3 runs from the conserved cysteine through the conserved F or W. A D gene is named only where the DNA matches it firmly. Clone size is given for some rows only: seen once, a few or many times, or a class if the clone is expanded.

-	TRBV6-2/TRBV6-3	TRBD2	TRBJ2-2	TGTGCCAGCAGAGGGGTAGGACTAGCGTTCACCGGGGAGCTGTTTTTT	CASRGVGLAFTGELFF
-	TRBV12-3/TRBV12-4	-	TRBJ2-7	TGTGCCAGCGGTTCCAACAGCTCCTACGAGCAGTACTTC	CASGSNSSYEQYF
-	TRBV7-2	TRBD1	TRBJ1-1	TGTGCCAGCAGCTCCCCCGGAGGTTATGGAGACAGGGGTCACACTGAAGCTTTCTTT	CASSSPGGYGDRGHTEAFF
-	TRBV28	-	TRBJ2-3	TGTGCCAGCAGGGGTCTGGGGCATAGCACAGATACGCAGTATTTT	CASRGLGHSTDTQYF
-	TRBV6-1	TRBD1	TRBJ1-2	TGTGCCACCAAAGGAGGGACAGGGCGGGTCGGTGGCTACACCTTC	CATKGGTGRVGGYTF
few	TRBV5-5	TRBD2	TRBJ2-1	TGTGCCAGCAGCCCGGGCGGCGGGAGAATAAGCAATGAGCAGTTCTTC	CASSPGGGRISNEQFF
-	TRBV6-2/TRBV6-3	-	TRBJ2-4	TGTGCCAGCAGTCCTCGACAGGGGACTACCGGGGACATTCAGTACTTC	CASSPRQGTTGDIQYF
-	TRBV6-1	TRBD1	TRBJ1-5	TGTGCCAGCAGCCCCGGGACAGCCCTAAATCAGCCCCAGCATTTT	CASSPGTALNQPQHF
few	TRBV19	TRBD1	TRBJ2-5	TGTGCCATATCCTCCGGGACAGGCCAAGAGACCCAGTACTTC	CAISSGTGQETQYF
few	TRBV7-8	-	TRBJ1-3	TGTGCCAGCACCCAGGGCCTCCTAGGGGACACCATATATTTT	CASTQGLLGDTIYF
-	TRBV19	-	TRBJ1-2	TGTGCCAGTACCCCGACAGCCTCCTATGGCTACACCTTC	CASTPTASYGYTF
-	TRBV7-9	-	TRBJ2-2	TGTGCCAGCTGCCCTTCGAACACCGGGGAGCTGTTTTTT	CASCPSNTGELFF
-	TRBV5-1	-	TRBJ2-5	TGCGCCAGCAGCTTGTTTGGTCAGAGGGAGACCCAGTACTTC	CASSLFGQRETQYF
-	TRBV7-9	TRBD2	TRBJ2-5	TGTGCCAGCAGCAACCGGGCTAGCGGGAGAGAGACCCAGTACTTC	CASSNRASGRETQYF
few	TRBV6-1	-	TRBJ2-5	TGTGCCAGCAGTGTTAGTAGGGGAAAAGAGACCCAGTACTTC	CASSVSRGKETQYF
-	TRBV5-4	-	TRBJ2-7	TGTGCCAGCAGCCCCCAGGACAGGGAGGGCGAGCAGTACTTC	CASSPQDREGEQYF
-	TRBV7-8	-	TRBJ2-5	TGTGCCAGCAGCTTAGCGGCGGGGAAGGAGACCCAGTACTTC	CASSLAAGKETQYF
few	TRBV7-2	-	TRBJ2-5	TGTGCCAGCAGCTTAGCGACGTCCACTGGGGTGACCCAGTACTTC	CASSLATSTGVTQYF
-	TRBV7-9	TRBD1	TRBJ2-2	TGTGCCAGCAGACTCCCACAGGGGGACACCGGGGAGCTGTTTTTT	CASRLPQGDTGELFF
-	TRBV6-6	-	TRBJ1-1	TGTGCCAGCAGTTACTCCGAAGTGGGTGCTGAAGCTTTCTTT	CASSYSEVGAEAFF
-	TRBV19	TRBD1	TRBJ1-2	TGTGCCAGCCTCCCGAGGGACAGCTATGGCTACACCTTC	CASLPRDSYGYTF
few	TRBV7-6	-	TRBJ2-7	TGTGCCAGCAGCCTCCCGCGAGGGGGGGGCGAGCAGTACTTC	CASSLPRGGGEQYF
many	TRBV7-8	-	TRBJ1-1	TGTGCCAGCAGCTGGGGGTCGTCGACTGAAGCTTTCTTT	CASSWGSSTEAFF
few	TRBV28	-	TRBJ1-1	TGTGCCAGCAGTTTATTCGCAGGGGATTATTATTCTGAAGCTTTCTTT	CASSLFAGDYYSEAFF
few	TRBV28	TRBD1	TRBJ1-2	TGTGCCAGCAGGGAATTCCGGGACAGCTTTTATGGCTACACCTTC	CASREFRDSFYGYTF
few	TRBV12-3/TRBV12-4	-	TRBJ1-2	TGTGCCAGCAGTTTGGAGGGAGTCGGCTACACCTTC	CASSLEGVGYTF
-	TRBV5-1	-	TRBJ2-1	TGCGCCAGCTCGATGGAGTGGTCCAATGAGCAGTTCTTC	CASSMEWSNEQFF
few	TRBV7-8	-	TRBJ1-6	TGTGCCAGCAGCTTATTGGCAGGGATGCATTCACCCCTCCACTTT	CASSLLAGMHSPLHF
many	TRBV7-8	TRBD2	TRBJ2-3	TGTGCCAGCAGCTCCCGGACTAGCTTAAGCACAGATACGCAGTATTTT	CASSSRTSLSTDTQYF
few	TRBV7-6	TRBD1	TRBJ2-2	TGTGCCAGCAGCTTAGGCTATCCGGGACAGGGGGCTTTTACCGGGGAGCTGTTTTTT	CASSLGYPGQGAFTGELFF
-	TRBV12-3/TRBV12-4	TRBD1	TRBJ2-3	TGTGCCAGCAGTTCAGGACAGGGGTTAGATACGCAGTATTTT	CASSSGQGLDTQYF
-	TRBV6-2/TRBV6-3	TRBD1	TRBJ1-5	TGTGCCAGCAGTGCCCGGGACAGAAATCAGCCCCAGCATTTT	CASSARDRNQPQHF
many	TRBV12-3/TRBV12-4	-	TRBJ1-1	TGTGCCAGCAGCCGGGGGGGGAACACTGAAGCTTTCTTT	CASSRGGNTEAFF
-	TRBV7-2	-	TRBJ1-2	TGTGCCAGCAGCCATGAAGGTATCTATGGCTACACCTTC	CASSHEGIYGYTF
many	TRBV11-2	TRBD2	TRBJ2-6	TGTGCCAGCAGCTTAACTAGCGCTGGGGCCAACGTCCTGACTTTC	CASSLTSAGANVLTF
-	TRBV10-3	-	TRBJ2-1	TGTGCCATCGGGGATAGAGCCTACAATGAGCAGTTCTTC	CAIGDRAYNEQFF
-	TRBV20-1	-	TRBJ2-7	TGCAGTGCTAGAGATCCGAGGACACCAGGCCACGAGCAGTACTTC	CSARDPRTPGHEQYF
-	TRBV6-2/TRBV6-3	-	TRBJ2-1	TGTGCCAGCAGTTACTCGGCCGCCCGGGGCCCAGGGGGGGACGATGAGCAGTTCTTC	CASSYSAARGPGGDDEQFF
-	TRBV12-3/TRBV12-4	-	TRBJ1-2	TGTGCCAGCAGTTTCCATGGCAGTAACTATGGCTACACCTTC	CASSFHGSNYGYTF
-	TRBV7-2	-	TRBJ1-4	TGTGCCAGCAGCTTAGATGCAGGGGTGGAAAAACTGTTTTTT	CASSLDAGVEKLFF
-	TRBV5-1	-	TRBJ1-1	TGCGCCAGCAGCCCAGACTATCGACAGACGAACACTGAAGCTTTCTTT	CASSPDYRQTNTEAFF
-	TRBV6-6	-	TRBJ2-1	TGTGCCAGCAGCCCGCATCGGTACAATGAGCAGTTCTTC	CASSPHRYNEQFF
-	TRBV5-5	-	TRBJ2-3	TGTGCCAGCAGCCTCCTGACGAGTTACACAGATACGCAGTATTTT	CASSLLTSYTDTQYF
few	TRBV12-3/TRBV12-4	TRBD2	TRBJ2-3	TGTGCCAGCACCAAGGGACTAGAAAATTTGTATACGCAGTATTTT	CASTKGLENLYTQYF
-	TRBV29-1	TRBD1	TRBJ2-7	TGCAGCGTTGAAGGGACAGGGGGTTACGAGCAGTACTTC	CSVEGTGGYEQYF
few	TRBV7-6	-	TRBJ1-1	TGTGCCAGCAGCACGTACACGGGGGAGAACACTGAAGCTTTCTTT	CASSTYTGENTEAFF
-	TRBV4-1	-	TRBJ1-4	TGCGCCAGCAGCCAAGCCGGGGGCTTGGATGAAAAACTGTTTTTT	CASSQAGGLDEKLFF
-	TRBV6-6	-	TRBJ1-1	TGTGCCAGCAGTTACTGGTCGGGTGACACTGAAGCTTTCTTT	CASSYWSGDTEAFF
-	TRBV7-6	TRBD2	TRBJ2-3	TGTGCCAGCAGCTTACTAGCGGGACTTGTGACTAGCACAGATACGCAGTATTTT	CASSLLAGLVTSTDTQYF
few	TRBV6-5	-	TRBJ1-6	TGTGCCAGCAGTTACGATGCCGGCGGGGCAAATTCACCCCTCCACTTT	CASSYDAGGANSPLHF
few	TRBV19	-	TRBJ2-3	TGTGCCAGTAGTAATGTGGGACTGAATACGCAGTATTTT	CASSNVGLNTQYF